The clone carrying this T cell receptor (beta chain) was counted a single time. No antigen is known for it. No patient had autoimmune disease or received systemic immunosuppression. Germline V gene data show CDR1 as LNHNV and CDR2 as YYDKDF (reference sequence). The ends were cut back, 5 bases at V and 1 base at J, with 7 bases in the middle. This CDR3 spans 13 amino acids. This entry belongs to a study of OX40 agonist ivuxolimab in advanced cancers. The wider study: Each dose-escalation patient presented with hepatocellular carcinoma, melanoma, renal cell or head and neck cancer. From 23 to 79 years was the age range, with a mean of about 56 years, and approximately 84% were male.

The repertoire was sequenced with immunoSEQ multiplex PCR; TCRdb's copy has only in-frame clones and lacks some. The sample has almost 80,000 clones, around 80% seen once. Study-wide results and caveats: Among the lowest peripheral clonal expansion occurred in 0.1-3.0 mg/kg partial responders.

The chain is built from TRBV15 and TRBJ2-3; a weak D match, TRBD2 (5 bases). The material was CD4+ or CD8+ T cells sorted from blood, obtained in a trial of the OX40 agonist ivuxolimab. The sequence came from an adult with an advanced solid tumor such as melanoma, head and neck, liver or kidney cancer. DNA for the CDR3: TGTGCCACCAGCGAGGGAGGCACAGATACGCAGTATTTT. This sequence encodes CATSEGGTDTQYF.